The 6 T cell receptor beta chains in this list originate from one sample, sequenced in a study of identical twins. TCRdb passed the 5' RACE reads through MiXCR, listing each CDR3 protein once. This table has 1.5 million to 2 million distinct CDR3 sequences, around a third appearing once. Material: cord blood. The receptor set was obtained from a newborn girl in good health.

The V call is TRBV20-1, the J call TRBJ1-2; D call uncertain. This CDR3 region has 16 residues. Deletions cut 4 bases from V and 5 bases from J, with 23 bases between. Looked up from germline, CDR1 is DFQATT and CDR2 is SNEGSKA (reference sequence). This CDR3 is CSATQPPSVDFYGYTF. In nucleotides, the CDR3 is TGCAGTGCTACCCAACCGCCCTCAGTGGACTTTTATGGCTACACCTTC.

Only a few counts were recorded for this clonotype. V usage is TRBV7-9 and J usage is TRBJ1-2; maybe TRBD1 (5 bases). With 1 base removed from V and 4 bases from J, the gap between germline ends came to 16 bases. CDR1 is SEHNR and CDR2 is FQNEAQ in the germline V gene (reference sequence). The CDR3 runs to 16 residues. This CDR3 is CASSLGPGGMTYGYTF. The CDR3 nucleotides read TGTGCCAGCAGCTTAGGCCCGGGGGGGATGACCTATGGCTACACCTTC.

As concerns this clonotype: The junction shows a germline mismatch at one end, possibly a read error. The chain employs TRBV12-3 or TRBV12-4 and TRBJ2-7; tentative D call: TRBD2 (5 bases). This CDR3 contains 15 residues. DNA of the CDR3: TGCACCAGCAGTTTAGATCGGGGAAGGAGGTACGAGCAGTACTTC. This sequence encodes CTSSLDRGRRYEQYF.

This clonotype showed up just a few times. This chain links TRBV5-1 with TRBJ2-5; tentatively, D is TRBD2 (5 bases). The J call could be wrong; TRBJ2-7 is a better fit for the DNA end. Germline CDR1 is SGHRS and CDR2 is YFSETQ. The CDR3 totals 17 residues. The CDR3 loop is CASSSTTAASKWNEQYF. CDR3 coding DNA: TGCGCCAGCAGCTCGACCACAGCGGCCAGCAAATGGAACGAGCAGTACTTC.

This sequence joins TRBV3-1 and TRBJ1-2; no firm D call. Trimming took 1 base from V and 7 from J, leaving 10 bases between them. The CDR3 totals 13 residues. Germline assignment: CDR1 LGHDT and CDR2 YNNKEL (reference sequence). CDR3 sequence reads: CASSQVDNRGYTF. The CDR3 DNA reads TGTGCCAGCAGCCAAGTCGACAACCGTGGCTACACCTTC.

CDR3 nucleotides: TGTGCCAGCAGCGTCGGGACGTCTAATGAAAAACTGTTTTTT. The encoded protein is CASSVGTSNEKLFF. The chain carries TRBV9 and TRBJ1-4; possible D gene TRBD1, 5 bases. In germline, CDR1 is SGDLS, CDR2 YYNGEE. Trimming took off 2 bases at V and 3 bases at J, with 8 bases between the two ends. This CDR3 region has 14 residues.